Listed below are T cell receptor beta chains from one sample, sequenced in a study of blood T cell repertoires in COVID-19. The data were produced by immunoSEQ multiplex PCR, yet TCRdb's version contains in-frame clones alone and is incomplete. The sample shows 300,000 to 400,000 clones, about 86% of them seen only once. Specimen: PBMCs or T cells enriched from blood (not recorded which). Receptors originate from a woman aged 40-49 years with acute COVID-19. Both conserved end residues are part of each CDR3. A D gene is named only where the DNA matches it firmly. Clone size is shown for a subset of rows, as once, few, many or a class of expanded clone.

CASSLKQGGIYF	TGTGCCAGCAGTTTAAAGCAGGGAGGGATTTATTTT	TRBJ1-3	once	TRBV12-3/TRBV12-4	NA
CASSDGEAGGELFF	TGTGCCAGCAGTGATGGAGAAGCGGGCGGGGAGCTGTTTTTT	TRBJ2-2	NA	TRBV2	NA
CASSQGPQRVPLSAGELFF	TGCGCCAGCAGCCAAGGTCCCCAGCGGGTGCCCTTATCCGCCGGGGAGCTGTTTTTT	TRBJ2-2	NA	TRBV4-1	NA
CASSPLLSGIPYNEQFF	TGTGCCAGCAGCCCACTTTTGTCGGGGATCCCCTACAATGAGCAGTTCTTC	TRBJ2-1	few	TRBV28	NA
CASSFYGGTYEQYF	TGTGCCAGCAGCTTTTATGGGGGGACCTACGAGCAGTACTTC	TRBJ2-7	NA	TRBV7-8	NA
CASSRDRVREKLFF	TGTGCCAGCAGCCGAGACAGGGTTCGAGAAAAACTGTTTTTT	TRBJ1-4	few	TRBV5-6	TRBD1
CATSRDLQGITDTQYF	TGTGCCACCAGCAGAGATCTGCAGGGGATCACAGATACGCAGTATTTT	TRBJ2-3	NA	TRBV15	NA
CASSVRQLGGTTEAFF	TGTGCCAGCAGCGTCAGACAGTTAGGGGGAACGACTGAAGCTTTCTTT	TRBJ1-1	few	TRBV5-5	NA
CASSLGDRAGNTIYF	TGTGCCAGCAGCTTAGGCGACAGGGCTGGAAACACCATATATTTT	TRBJ1-3	NA	TRBV7-2	TRBD1
CASSLPAGEAFF	TGTGCCAGCAGCCTACCCGCCGGGGAAGCTTTCTTT	TRBJ1-1	NA	TRBV3-1/TRBV3-2	NA
CASSSREQQTYGYTF	TGTGCCAGCAGCAGCCGGGAACAGCAGACCTATGGCTACACCTTC	TRBJ1-2	NA	TRBV7-9	NA